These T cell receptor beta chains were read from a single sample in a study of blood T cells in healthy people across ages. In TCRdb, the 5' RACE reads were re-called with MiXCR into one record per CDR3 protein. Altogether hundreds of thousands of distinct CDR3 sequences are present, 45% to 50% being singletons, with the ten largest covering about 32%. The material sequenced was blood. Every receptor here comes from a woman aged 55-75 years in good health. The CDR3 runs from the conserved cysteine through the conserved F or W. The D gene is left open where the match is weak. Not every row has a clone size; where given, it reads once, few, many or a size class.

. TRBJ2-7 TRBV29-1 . CSVEKAGGGEQYF TGCAGCGTTGAAAAGGCAGGGGGAGGCGAGCAGTACTTC
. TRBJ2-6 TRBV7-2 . CASLPRALSLSGANVLTF TGTGCCAGCTTACCCCGGGCCCTATCCCTATCTGGGGCCAACGTCCTGACTTTC
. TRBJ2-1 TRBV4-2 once CASSQAGRWEALSYNEQFF TGTGCCAGCAGCCAAGCGGGGAGGTGGGAGGCCCTCTCCTACAATGAGCAGTTCTTC
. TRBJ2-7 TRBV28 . CASSSDRTVSYEQYF TGTGCCAGCAGTTCGGACCGGACCGTCTCCTACGAGCAGTACTTC
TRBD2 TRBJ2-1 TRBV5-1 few CASSWGLAGAYNEQFF TGCGCCAGCAGCTGGGGACTAGCGGGGGCCTACAATGAGCAGTTCTTC
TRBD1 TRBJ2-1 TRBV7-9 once CASSFPGQSSYNEQFF TGTGCCAGCAGCTTCCCGGGACAGTCCTCCTACAATGAGCAGTTCTTC
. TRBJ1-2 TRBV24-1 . CATSDPDRPNYGYTF TGTGCCACCAGCGACCCGGACCGACCTAACTATGGCTACACCTTC
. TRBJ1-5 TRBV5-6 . CASSVHGFEQPQHF TGTGCCAGCAGCGTTCATGGGTTTGAGCAGCCCCAGCATTTT
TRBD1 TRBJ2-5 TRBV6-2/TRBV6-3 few CASSSPGTGSKQYF TGTGCCAGCAGTTCTCCCGGGACAGGGAGTAAGCAGTACTTC
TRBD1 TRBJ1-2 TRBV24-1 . CATSERADRGFHGYTF TGTGCCACCAGTGAACGTGCGGACAGGGGATTTCATGGCTACACCTTC
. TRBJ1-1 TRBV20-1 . CSARDMSRGNTEAFF TGCAGTGCTAGAGATATGAGCCGGGGAAACACTGAAGCTTTCTTT
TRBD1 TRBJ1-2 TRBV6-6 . CASSTLTGGNGYTF TGTGCCAGCAGTACGCTTACAGGGGGTAATGGCTACACCTTC
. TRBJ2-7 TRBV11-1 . CASSLEEAYEQYF TGTGCCAGCAGCTTAGAGGAGGCTTACGAGCAGTACTTC
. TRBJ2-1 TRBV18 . CASSQTGPNEQFF TGTGCCAGCTCACAAACGGGACCTAATGAGCAGTTCTTC
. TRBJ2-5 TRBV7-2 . CASSLTRLGETQYF TGTGCCAGCAGCTTAACCCGACTGGGGGAGACCCAGTACTTC
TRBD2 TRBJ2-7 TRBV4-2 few CASSQDLADFSYEQYF TGTGCCAGCAGCCAAGATCTAGCGGATTTCTCCTACGAGCAGTACTTC
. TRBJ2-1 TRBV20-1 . CSARDLRSGNEQFF TGCAGTGCTAGAGATCTACGGTCGGGCAATGAGCAGTTCTTC
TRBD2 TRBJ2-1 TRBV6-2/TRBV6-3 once CASSYMASGNTYNEQFF TGTGCCAGCAGTTACATGGCTAGCGGGAATACCTACAATGAGCAGTTCTTC
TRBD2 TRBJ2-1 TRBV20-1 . CSARDWDRLAGTRNEQFF TGCAGTGCTAGAGATTGGGATCGGCTAGCGGGAACGCGGAATGAGCAGTTCTTC
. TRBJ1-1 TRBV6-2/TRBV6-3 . CASAKAWGGSTEAFF TGTGCCAGCGCGAAGGCTTGGGGAGGGAGCACTGAAGCTTTCTTT
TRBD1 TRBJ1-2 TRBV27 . CASSPGDRNYGYTF TGTGCCAGCAGTCCAGGGGACAGGAACTATGGCTACACCTTC
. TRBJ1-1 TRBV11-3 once CASSPSPGQGAFF TGTGCCAGCAGCCCAAGTCCCGGGCAGGGAGCTTTCTTT
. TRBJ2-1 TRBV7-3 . CASSLQYGKSNEQFF TGTGCCAGCAGCTTACAATACGGGAAATCCAATGAGCAGTTCTTC
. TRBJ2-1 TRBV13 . CASSPLGLSFYNEQFF TGTGCCAGCAGCCCCTTGGGACTTAGCTTCTACAATGAGCAGTTCTTC
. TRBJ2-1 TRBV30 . CAWSGTLALGEQFF TGTGCCTGGAGTGGGACTTTGGCCCTTGGGGAGCAGTTCTTC
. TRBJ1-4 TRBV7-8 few CASSLWATATTNEKLFF TGTGCCAGCAGCTTATGGGCGACTGCTACAACTAATGAAAAACTGTTTTTT
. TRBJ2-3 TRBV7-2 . CASSTTPSTDTQYF TGTGCCAGCAGTACTACCCCAAGCACAGATACGCAGTATTTT
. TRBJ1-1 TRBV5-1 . CASSTDGANTEAFF TGCGCCAGCAGCACAGACGGGGCGAACACTGAAGCTTTCTTT
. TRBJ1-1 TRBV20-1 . CSARGGRNTEAFF TGCAGTGCTAGAGGTGGGAGGAACACTGAAGCTTTCTTT
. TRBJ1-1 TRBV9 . CASSPRPGDTEAFF TGTGCCAGCAGCCCCCGACCGGGGGACACTGAAGCTTTCTTT
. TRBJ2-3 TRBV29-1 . CSVGQSTDTQYF TGCAGCGTTGGACAGAGCACAGATACGCAGTATTTT
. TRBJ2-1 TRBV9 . CASSTEGTHNEQFF TGTGCCAGCAGCACTGAGGGAACCCATAATGAGCAGTTCTTC
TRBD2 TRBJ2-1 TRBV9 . CASSVEGLAWGEQFF TGTGCCAGCAGCGTAGAAGGACTAGCGTGGGGTGAGCAGTTCTTC
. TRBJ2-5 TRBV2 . CASSDNREETQYF TGTGCCAGCAGCGATAACAGGGAGGAGACCCAGTACTTC
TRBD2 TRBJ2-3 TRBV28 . CASRAGGRTDTQYF TGTGCCAGCAGGGCGGGAGGCCGCACAGATACGCAGTATTTT
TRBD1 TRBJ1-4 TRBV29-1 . CSVAGGFEKLFF TGCAGCGTGGCAGGGGGCTTTGAAAAACTGTTTTTT
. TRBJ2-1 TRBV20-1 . CSARDPISYNEQFF TGCAGTGCTAGAGATCCGATCTCCTACAATGAGCAGTTCTTC
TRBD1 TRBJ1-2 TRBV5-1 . CASSSQGVSNYGYTF TGCGCCAGCAGCTCACAGGGGGTTTCAAACTATGGCTACACCTTC
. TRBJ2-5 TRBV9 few CASSVGGYKETQYF TGTGCCAGCAGCGTAGGTGGCTACAAAGAGACCCAGTACTTC
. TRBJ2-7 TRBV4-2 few CASSQGELGREQYF TGTGCCAGCAGCCAAGGGGAACTGGGCCGCGAGCAGTACTTC